This TCR beta chain came from a study of cytomegalovirus exposure and HLA in healthy donors. Study-wide background: There were 117 million unique TCR beta sequences, drawn from approximately 190 million T cells, in an earlier analysis.

The junction had 4 bases not matched to a gene; V was cut back by 6 bases and J by 1 base. The germline CDR1 and CDR2 sequences are MDHEN and SYDVKM. This CDR3 is 14 amino acids long. The PCR used 60 Vbeta and 13 Jbeta primers. Method: immunoSEQ multiplex PCR; TCRdb's copy keeps in-frame clones and lacks some. The table has over 150,000 clones, 65% to 80% seen once. Specimen: PBMCs. The source of this sequence is a middle-aged man in good health and CMV-seronegative. This sequence joins TRBV28 and TRBJ1-1, with 8 bases that match TRBD1. CDR3 protein: CASSGTGSNTEAFF. The CDR3 DNA reads TGTGCCAGCAGCGGGACAGGTTCGAACACTGAAGCTTTCTTT.